This T cell receptor beta chain was identified during a study of T-cell reconstitution after alpha-beta-depleted transplantation in children. A library of TCRbeta sequences, prepared with unique molecular identifiers, was generated. MiXCR, run by TCRdb on the PCR reads, gives a single entry per CDR3 protein. The sample lists approximately 500,000 distinct CDR3 sequences; roughly a tenth were seen once. V was pared by 6 bases and J by 8 bases, with 5 bases of the junction left unmatched. Germline assignment: CDR1 WSHSY and CDR2 SAAADI. The CDR3 sequence is 14 residues long. This chain uses TRBV10-2 with TRBJ2-1, with 12 bases fitting TRBD2. This receptor was taken from a child aged 2 to 10 with inherited bone marrow failure, due to receive a stem cell transplant. The sequences come from PBMCs, collected before TCRalphabeta/CD19-depleted stem cell transplant. DNA for the CDR3: TGCGCCAGCAGGACTAGCGGGAGAGGGGATGAGCAGTTCTTC. Translated: CASRTSGRGDEQFF.